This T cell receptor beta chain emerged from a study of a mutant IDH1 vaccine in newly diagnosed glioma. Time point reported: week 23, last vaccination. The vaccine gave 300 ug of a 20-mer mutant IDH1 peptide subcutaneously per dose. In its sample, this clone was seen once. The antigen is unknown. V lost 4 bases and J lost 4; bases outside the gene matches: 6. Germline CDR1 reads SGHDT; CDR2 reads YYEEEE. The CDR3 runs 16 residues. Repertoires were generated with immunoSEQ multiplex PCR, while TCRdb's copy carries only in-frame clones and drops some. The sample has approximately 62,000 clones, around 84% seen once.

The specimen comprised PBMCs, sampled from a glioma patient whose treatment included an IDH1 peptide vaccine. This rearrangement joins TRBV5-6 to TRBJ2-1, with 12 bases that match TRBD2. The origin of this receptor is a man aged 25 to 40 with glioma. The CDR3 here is CASSIRTSGGYNEQFF. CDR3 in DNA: TGTGCCAGCAGCATCCGTACTAGCGGGGGGTACAATGAGCAGTTCTTC.